This record concerns one TCR beta chain sequence. The sample comes from a study of blood T cell repertoires in COVID-19. Overall study: Researchers got acute and convalescent COVID-19 samples from the United States, Italy and Spain.

Assay: immunoSEQ multiplex PCR; the TCRdb copy retains only in-frame clones and omits some. The table shows more than 200,000 clones, with about nine tenths occurring only once. The CDR3 sequence is 16 residues long. The V gene's germline CDR1 is LGHNT and CDR2 FRNRAP. Unmatched junction bases numbered 11, after V lost 6 bases and J lost 4 bases. The sequenced material came from peripheral blood. The receptor was derived from a man over 45 with acute or convalescent COVID-19. V usage is TRBV12-5 and J usage is TRBJ1-4; 7 nucleotides align to TRBD1. The CDR3, as DNA: TGTGCTAGTGGCCGGGACAGACGTGCGGGTAATGAAAAACTGTTTTTT. Translation gives CASGRDRRAGNEKLFF.